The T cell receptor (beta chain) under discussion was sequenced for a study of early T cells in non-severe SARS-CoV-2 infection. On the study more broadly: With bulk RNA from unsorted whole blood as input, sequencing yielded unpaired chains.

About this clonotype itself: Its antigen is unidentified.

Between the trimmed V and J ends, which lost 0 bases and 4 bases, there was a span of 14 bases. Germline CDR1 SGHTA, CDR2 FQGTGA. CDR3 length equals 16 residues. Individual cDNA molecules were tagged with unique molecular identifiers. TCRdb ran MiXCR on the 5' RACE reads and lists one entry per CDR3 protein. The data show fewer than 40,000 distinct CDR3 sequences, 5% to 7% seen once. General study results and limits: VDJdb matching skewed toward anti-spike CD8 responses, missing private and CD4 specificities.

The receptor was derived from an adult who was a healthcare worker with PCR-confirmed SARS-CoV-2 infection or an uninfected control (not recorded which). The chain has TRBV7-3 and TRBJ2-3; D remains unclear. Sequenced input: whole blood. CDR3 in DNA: TGTGCCAGCAGCTTAACGGGGAATAGCTTTCCAGATACGCAGTATTTT. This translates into CASSLTGNSFPDTQYF.